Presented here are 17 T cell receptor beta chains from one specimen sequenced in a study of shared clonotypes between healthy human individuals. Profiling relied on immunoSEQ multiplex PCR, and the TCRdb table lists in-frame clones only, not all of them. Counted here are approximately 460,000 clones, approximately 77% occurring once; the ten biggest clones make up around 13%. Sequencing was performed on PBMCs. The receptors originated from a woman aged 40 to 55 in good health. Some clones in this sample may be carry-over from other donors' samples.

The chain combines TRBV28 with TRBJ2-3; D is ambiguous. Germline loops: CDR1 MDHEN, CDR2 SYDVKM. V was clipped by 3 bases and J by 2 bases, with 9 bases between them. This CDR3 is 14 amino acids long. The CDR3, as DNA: TGTGCCAGCAGTTTCGGGCGGACCACAGATACGCAGTATTTT. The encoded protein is CASSFGRTTDTQYF.

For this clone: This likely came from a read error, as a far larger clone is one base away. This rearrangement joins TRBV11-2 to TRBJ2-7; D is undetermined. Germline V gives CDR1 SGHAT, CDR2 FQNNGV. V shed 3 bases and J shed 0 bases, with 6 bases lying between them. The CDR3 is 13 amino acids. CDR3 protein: CASSFQSSYEQYF. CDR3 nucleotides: TGTGCCAGCAGCTTCCAGAGCTCCTACGAGCAGTACTTC.

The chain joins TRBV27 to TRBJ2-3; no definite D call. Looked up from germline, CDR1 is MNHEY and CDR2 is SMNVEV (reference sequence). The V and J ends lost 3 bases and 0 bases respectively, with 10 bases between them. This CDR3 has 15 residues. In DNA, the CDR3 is TGTGCCAGCAGTTTTGTGGCTTCTAGCACAGATACGCAGTATTTT. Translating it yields CASSFVASSTDTQYF.

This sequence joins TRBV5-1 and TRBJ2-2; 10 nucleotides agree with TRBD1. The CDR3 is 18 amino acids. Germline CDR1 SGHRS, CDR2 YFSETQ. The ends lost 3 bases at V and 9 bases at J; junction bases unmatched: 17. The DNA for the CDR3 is TGCGCCAGCAGCTCCACGCCGGGGGGGACAGGGGCCCTCCGGGAGCTGTTTTTT. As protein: CASSSTPGGTGALRELFF.

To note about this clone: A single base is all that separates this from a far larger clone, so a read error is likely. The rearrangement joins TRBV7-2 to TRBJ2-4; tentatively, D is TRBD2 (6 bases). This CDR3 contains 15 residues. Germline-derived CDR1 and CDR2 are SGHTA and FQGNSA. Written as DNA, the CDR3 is TGTGCCAGCAGCGATAGCGGTTTAGCCAAAGACATTCAGTACTTC. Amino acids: CASSDSGLAKDIQYF.

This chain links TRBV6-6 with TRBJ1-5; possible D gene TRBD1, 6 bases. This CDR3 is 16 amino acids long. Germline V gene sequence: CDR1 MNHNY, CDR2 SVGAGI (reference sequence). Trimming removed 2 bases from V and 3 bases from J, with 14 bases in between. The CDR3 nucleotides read TGTGCCAGCAGTTACCGCGGACAGAACTACAATCAGCCCCAGCATTTT. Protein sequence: CASSYRGQNYNQPQHF.

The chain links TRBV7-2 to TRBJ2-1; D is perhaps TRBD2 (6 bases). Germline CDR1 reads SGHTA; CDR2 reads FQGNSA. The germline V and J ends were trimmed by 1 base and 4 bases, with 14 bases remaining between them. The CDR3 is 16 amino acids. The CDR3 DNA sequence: TGTGCCAGCAGCTTAGTTGGGACTGGCGGATACAATGAGCAGTTCTTC. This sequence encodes CASSLVGTGGYNEQFF.

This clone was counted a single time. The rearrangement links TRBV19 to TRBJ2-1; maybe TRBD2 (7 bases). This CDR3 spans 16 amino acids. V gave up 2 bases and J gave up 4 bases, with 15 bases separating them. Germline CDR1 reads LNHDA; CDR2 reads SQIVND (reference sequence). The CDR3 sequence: CASSISGTPTYNEQFF. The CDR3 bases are TGTGCCAGTAGTATAAGCGGGACACCAACATACAATGAGCAGTTCTTC.

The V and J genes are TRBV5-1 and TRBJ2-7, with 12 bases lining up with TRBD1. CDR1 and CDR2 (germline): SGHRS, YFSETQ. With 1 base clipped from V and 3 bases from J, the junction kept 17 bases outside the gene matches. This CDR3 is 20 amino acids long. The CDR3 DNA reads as TGCGCCAGCAGCTTGCGACCGGGACAGGGGGCGCCCCTATTGCACTACGAGCAGTACTTC. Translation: CASSLRPGQGAPLLHYEQYF.

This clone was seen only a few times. The CDR3 DNA sequence: TGTGCCAGCAGCGGGGGGCCAGGGGACGAGCAGTACTTC. The encoded protein is CASSGGPGDEQYF. This chain uses TRBV5-4 with TRBJ2-7; D tentatively reads TRBD1 or TRBD2 (6 bases each). CDR3 size: 13 residues. In germline, CDR1 is SGHNT, CDR2 YYREEE (reference sequence). With 4 bases removed from V and 5 bases from J, the gap between germline ends came to 13 bases. Combining the CDR3 with reference TRBV5-4 and TRBJ2-7 gives the whole variable domain ETGVTQSPTHLIKTRGQQVTLRCSSQSGHNTVSWYQQALGQGPQFIFQYYREEENGRGNFPPRFSGLQFPNYSSELNVNALELDDSALYLCASSGGPGDEQYFGPGTRLTVT.

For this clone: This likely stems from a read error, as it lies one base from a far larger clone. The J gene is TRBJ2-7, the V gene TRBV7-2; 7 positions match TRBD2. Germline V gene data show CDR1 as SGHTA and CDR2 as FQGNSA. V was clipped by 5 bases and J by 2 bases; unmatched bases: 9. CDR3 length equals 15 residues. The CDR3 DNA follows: TGTGCCAGCAGCCGCTCGGGACGGGGGGCCTACGAGCAGTACTTC. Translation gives CASSRSGRGAYEQYF.

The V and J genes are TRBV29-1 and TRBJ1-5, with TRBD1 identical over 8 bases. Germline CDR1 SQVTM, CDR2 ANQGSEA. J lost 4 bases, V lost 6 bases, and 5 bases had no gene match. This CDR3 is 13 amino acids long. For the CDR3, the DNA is TGCAGCGTCGCGTGGACAGGGAATCAGCCCCAGCATTTT. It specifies CSVAWTGNQPQHF.

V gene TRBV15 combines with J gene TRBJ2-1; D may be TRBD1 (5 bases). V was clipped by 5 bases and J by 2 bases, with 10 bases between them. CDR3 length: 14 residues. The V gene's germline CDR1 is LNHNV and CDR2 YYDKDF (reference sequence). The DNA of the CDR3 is TGTGCCACCAGCCCGGACACAACCTACAATGAGCAGTTCTTC. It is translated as CATSPDTTYNEQFF.

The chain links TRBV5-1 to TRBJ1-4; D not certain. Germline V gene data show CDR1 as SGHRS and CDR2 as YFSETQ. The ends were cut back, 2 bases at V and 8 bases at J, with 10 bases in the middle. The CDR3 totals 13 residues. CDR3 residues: CASSFGVAEKLFF. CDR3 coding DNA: TGCGCCAGCAGCTTTGGGGTAGCGGAAAAACTGTTTTTT.

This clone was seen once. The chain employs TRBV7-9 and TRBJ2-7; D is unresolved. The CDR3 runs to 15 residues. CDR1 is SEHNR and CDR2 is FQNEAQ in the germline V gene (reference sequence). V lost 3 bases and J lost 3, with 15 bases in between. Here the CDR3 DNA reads TGTGCCAGCAGCTTCTCCGGTCGCAAGGACTACGAGCAGTACTTC. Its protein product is CASSFSGRKDYEQYF.

This CDR3 reads CASSWGTHSGGYTF. CDR3 DNA: TGTGCCAGCAGCTGGGGTACCCACTCGGGAGGCTACACCTTC. The chain uses TRBV5-6 and TRBJ1-2; the D is unclear. The CDR3 spans 14 residues. Germline CDR1 SGHDT, CDR2 YYEEEE. V dropped 3 bases and J dropped 8 bases, with 17 bases sitting between them. The complete variable domain, with remaining parts taken from reference TRBV5-6 and TRBJ1-2, reads DAGVTQSPTHLIKTRGQQVTLRCSPKSGHDTVSWYQQALGQGPQFIFQYYEEEERQRGNFPDRFSGHQFPNYSSELNVNALLLGDSALYLCASSWGTHSGGYTFGSGTRLTVV.

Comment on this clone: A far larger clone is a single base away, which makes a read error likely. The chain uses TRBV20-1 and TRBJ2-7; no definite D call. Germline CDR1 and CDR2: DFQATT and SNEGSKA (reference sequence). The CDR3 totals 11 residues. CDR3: CNASVNYEQYF. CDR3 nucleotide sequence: TGCAATGCTAGTGTCAACTACGAGCAGTACTTC.